A single sample gave rise to the 25 T cell receptor beta chains below, sequenced in a study of T-cell reconstitution after alpha-beta-depleted transplantation in children. Construction of the TCRbeta library involved unique molecular identifiers. TCRdb used MiXCR to reprocess the PCR reads, holding one entry per CDR3 protein. The data hold 780,000 or so distinct CDR3 sequences, with under 20% observed a single time. The source was PBMCs, mostly from graft donor cells, collected 360 days after TCRalphabeta/CD19-depleted stem cell transplant. The receptors derive from a male patient younger than 18 who had a stem cell transplant for acute lymphoblastic leukemia, so the T cells may come from the graft donor.

This sequence joins TRBV7-3 and TRBJ2-5; a possible D gene is TRBD2 (6 bases). Germline CDR1 SGHTA, CDR2 FQGTGA. The CDR3 spans 20 residues. Deletions cut 2 bases from V and 5 bases from J, with 30 bases between. The CDR3 DNA reads as TGTGCCAGCAGCTTATCTCTTCGCGGGAATGGCCCTGAGGGCGTGGAGACCCAGTACTTC. It encodes CASSLSLRGNGPEGVETQYF.

The chain carries TRBV6-5 and TRBJ2-3, with D perhaps matching TRBD1 (6 bases). The CDR3 runs 14 residues. Between the trimmed V and J ends, which lost 0 bases and 5 bases, there was a span of 9 bases. From germline, CDR1 is MNHEY and CDR2 SVGAGI. Written as DNA, the CDR3 is TGTGCCAGCAGTTACTCCACAGGGATAGATACGCAGTATTTT. It translates to CASSYSTGIDTQYF.

This chain links TRBV14 with TRBJ2-2, with D possibly TRBD2 on 5 matching bases. CDR1 and CDR2 from the germline V gene are SGHDN and FVKESK. There are 16 residues in the CDR3. V lost 5 bases and J 4 bases, leaving 17 bases between the germline ends. CDR3 nucleotides: TGTGCCAGCAGCGCCCTAGGGATCGGGGTCACCGGGGAGCTGTTTTTT. Protein sequence: CASSALGIGVTGELFF.

This clonotype was detected a few times. The V call is TRBV5-6, the J call TRBJ2-2; 7 bases match TRBD1. Trimming at V came to 1 base and at J to 4 bases, leaving 7 bases not matched to a gene. Germline V gene lookup returns CDR1 SGHDT and CDR2 YYEEEE. The CDR3 runs to 16 residues. The CDR3, as DNA: TGTGCCAGCAGCTTGCGGAACAGGGGTTTCACCGGGGAGCTGTTTTTT. Encoded protein: CASSLRNRGFTGELFF.

J is TRBJ2-7 and V is TRBV7-9, with D hard to call. V lost 11 bases, J lost 5 bases, and 16 bases lay in between. CDR1 and CDR2 (germline): SEHNR, FQNEAQ (reference sequence). The CDR3 loop spans 12 amino acids. As DNA, the CDR3 is TGTGCCTCCGGACGGAGCAACCACGAGCAGTACTTC. It encodes CASGRSNHEQYF.

This clonotype was seen many times. The gene calls are TRBV10-3 and TRBJ2-3; the D is unclear. V gave up 3 bases and J gave up 2 bases, with 9 bases separating them. The germline CDR1 and CDR2 sequences are ENHRY and SYGVKD. CDR3 length: 14 amino acids. The CDR3: CAISDGVNTDTQYF. The CDR3 bases are TGTGCCATCAGTGATGGCGTCAACACAGATACGCAGTATTTT.

J is TRBJ1-1 and V is TRBV6-4, with D possibly matching TRBD1 (5 bases). V shed 6 bases and J shed 10 bases, with 21 bases lying between them. Germline CDR1 reads MRHNA; CDR2 reads SNTAGT. This CDR3 is 14 amino acids long. CDR3 sequence: CASSLDILIIGAFF. The CDR3 DNA sequence: TGTGCCAGCAGCCTGGACATTTTAATAATCGGAGCTTTCTTT.

CDR3 sequence reads: CASSFGHSTDTQYF. CDR3 DNA sequence: TGCGCCAGCAGCTTCGGCCATTCCACAGATACGCAGTATTTT. The chain joins TRBV5-1 to TRBJ2-3; unclear D gene. Trimming removed 2 bases at V and 2 bases at J, with 9 bases between. CDR3 size: 14 residues. Looked up from germline, CDR1 is SGHRS and CDR2 is YFSETQ.

The rearrangement links TRBV5-1 to TRBJ2-1; 9 positions agree with TRBD2. Looked up from germline, CDR1 is SGHRS and CDR2 is YFSETQ. This CDR3 is built from 15 residues. The V and J ends lost 2 bases and 6 bases, in that order; junction bases with no gene match: 6. The CDR3 DNA sequence: TGCGCCAGCAGCTTAATTAGCGGGAGTAGCAATGAGCAGTTCTTC. Its protein is CASSLISGSSNEQFF.

The sample holds a few counts of this clonotype. V usage is TRBV7-2 and J usage is TRBJ1-1, with 7 bases matching TRBD1. The junction had 6 bases not matched to a gene; V was cut back by 5 bases and J by 0 bases. The CDR3 extends over 15 amino acids. Germline CDR1 and CDR2: SGHTA and FQGNSA. CDR3: CASSPGQVLNTEAFF. The CDR3 DNA follows: TGTGCCAGCAGCCCTGGACAGGTATTGAACACTGAAGCTTTCTTT.

This clonotype was observed a few times. V is TRBV20-1 and J is TRBJ2-1; D unclear. Deletions cut 4 bases from V and 4 bases from J, with 5 bases between. Germline V gene data show CDR1 as DFQATT and CDR2 as SNEGSKA (reference sequence). The CDR3 sequence is 11 residues long. The CDR3 reads CSANLYNEQFF. The CDR3 region has the DNA TGCAGTGCTAATCTTTACAATGAGCAGTTCTTC.

This clonotype was counted ten times or more. The chain has TRBV29-1 and TRBJ1-2; 12 nucleotides agree with TRBD1. Trimming took 4 bases from V and 4 from J; bases not matched to a gene: 10. Looked up from germline, CDR1 is SQVTM and CDR2 is ANQGSEA. This CDR3 is 16 amino acids long. DNA for the CDR3: TGCAGCGTTGGAATAGGGACAGGGGGCGCTGGCTATGGCTACACCTTC. This codes for CSVGIGTGGAGYGYTF.

The genes are TRBV29-1 and TRBJ2-3, with unresolved D. Trimming cost V 3 bases and J 2 bases, with 18 bases left between them. The germline V gene encodes CDR1 SQVTM and CDR2 ANQGSEA. The CDR3 contains 16 residues. DNA for the CDR3: TGCAGCGTTGATCCGTCATCGAACCCCCACACAGATACGCAGTATTTT. This sequence encodes CSVDPSSNPHTDTQYF.

The chain links TRBV5-1 to TRBJ2-6; possible D gene TRBD2, 5 bases. V was pared by 4 bases and J by 1 base, with 12 bases between. The V gene's germline CDR1 is SGHRS and CDR2 YFSETQ. The CDR3 runs to 16 residues. The CDR3 region has the DNA TGCGCCAGCAGCCCGCCGACGGGATCTGGGGCCAACGTCCTGACTTTC. Its translation is CASSPPTGSGANVLTF.

This clonotype was recorded a few times. V and J are TRBV5-1 and TRBJ2-2; D is undetermined. The CDR3 runs 15 residues. The V gene lost 0 bases and the J gene lost 1 base, with 7 bases spanning the gap. Germline CDR1 reads SGHRS; CDR2 reads YFSETQ. The CDR3 DNA follows: TGCGCCAGCAGCTTGGCTCGGCAGAACACCGGGGAGCTGTTTTTT. Its translation: CASSLARQNTGELFF. Together with reference TRBV5-1 and TRBJ2-2, the CDR3 gives the full variable domain: KAGVTQTPRYLIKTRGQQVTLSCSPISGHRSVSWYQQTPGQGLQFLFEYFSETQRNKGNFPGRFSGRQFSNSRSEMNVSTLELGDSALYLCASSLARQNTGELFFGEGSRLTVL.

This clonotype was detected a few times. The chain couples TRBV9 to TRBJ1-2; 9 bases line up with TRBD1. CDR3 length: 15 amino acids. The V segment lost 5 bases and the J segment 9 bases; nucleotides outside the gene matches: 14. Germline-derived CDR1 and CDR2 are SGDLS and YYNGEE. CDR3 sequence: CASSARDRATSSYTF. In DNA, the CDR3 is TGTGCCAGCAGTGCCCGGGACAGGGCCACTAGCAGCTACACCTTC.

This clonotype was observed a handful of times. The chain combines TRBV7-6 with TRBJ2-6, with 10 bases matching TRBD2. The CDR3 runs to 22 residues. Looked up from germline, CDR1 is SGHVS and CDR2 is FNYEAQ. With 2 bases clipped from V and 1 base from J, the junction kept 17 bases outside the gene matches. The CDR3 loop is CASSLMLRTSGNLISGANVLTF. CDR3 bases: TGTGCCAGCAGCTTAATGTTGCGAACTAGCGGGAATCTTATTTCTGGGGCCAACGTCCTGACTTTC.

This clonotype was observed a handful of times. The chain recombines TRBV5-1 with TRBJ1-1; D possibly corresponds to TRBD1 (5 bases). The CDR3 is 16 amino acids. Germline CDR1 SGHRS, CDR2 YFSETQ. Trimming removed 0 bases from V and 1 base from J, with 13 bases in between. Written as DNA, the CDR3 is TGCGCCAGCAGCTTGGCCAAGGGGTCTGCGAACACTGAAGCTTTCTTT. Translating it yields CASSLAKGSANTEAFF.

This clonotype was counted between two and nine times. This chain uses TRBV9 with TRBJ2-2; no reliable D call. This CDR3 is built from 13 residues. CDR1 and CDR2 from the germline V gene are SGDLS and YYNGEE. Trimming took 4 bases from V and 5 from J, leaving 9 bases between them. CDR3 amino acids: CASSSMGTGELFF. The DNA for the CDR3 is TGTGCCAGCAGCTCAATGGGGACCGGGGAGCTGTTTTTT.

CDR3 DNA: TGCGCCAGCAGCCGCTTTGGGACAGGGTACCCCACTGAAGCTTTCTTT. It specifies CASSRFGTGYPTEAFF. The V call is TRBV5-1, the J call TRBJ1-1; 9 nucleotides line up with TRBD1. This CDR3 has 16 amino acids. The V gene end was trimmed by 4 bases and the J gene end by 4 bases; junction bases not matched to a gene: 11. Germline lookup yields CDR1 SGHRS and CDR2 YFSETQ.

The chain joins TRBV25-1 to TRBJ2-2; D may correspond to TRBD1 or TRBD2 (5 bases each). Trimming took off 0 bases at V and 4 bases at J, with 9 bases between the two ends. The V gene's germline CDR1 is MGHDK and CDR2 SYGVNS. The CDR3 covers 15 residues. CDR3 region: CASSEYRDLTGELFF. In DNA form, the CDR3 reads TGTGCCAGCAGTGAATACCGGGACCTCACCGGGGAGCTGTTTTTT.

This clonotype appeared once. The chain recombines TRBV24-1 with TRBJ2-3, with D possibly being TRBD2 (6 bases). V dropped 5 bases and J dropped 4 bases, with 15 bases sitting between them. Germline lookup yields CDR1 KGHDR and CDR2 SFDVKD. The length of the CDR3 is 15 residues. As DNA, the CDR3 is TGTGCCACCAGTGGCCCTAGCGTGACAGCAGATACGCAGTATTTT. This encodes CATSGPSVTADTQYF.

This chain links TRBV5-1 with TRBJ2-6; D not certain. Trimming shortened V by 4 bases and J by 2 bases, and 7 bases separated the two germline ends. Per germline, CDR1 SGHRS and CDR2 YFSETQ. CDR3 length: 14 residues. Written as DNA, the CDR3 is TGCGCCAGCAGCGGGTCCACTGGGGCCAACGTCCTGACTTTC. Translation: CASSGSTGANVLTF.

This clonotype was detected a few times. The chain links TRBV14 to TRBJ2-7, with D tentatively TRBD2 (6 bases). CDR1 is SGHDN, CDR2 FVKESK, per germline. V lost 2 bases to trimming and J lost 2 bases, with 19 bases between them. This CDR3 is built from 17 residues. Written as DNA, the CDR3 is TGTGCCAGCAGCCAACTCGGGAGAGGTTCGGCCCCCTACGAGCAGTACTTC. It translates to CASSQLGRGSAPYEQYF.

The chain uses TRBV5-1 and TRBJ2-6; D gene ambiguous. CDR1 is SGHRS, CDR2 YFSETQ, per germline. Trimming removed 4 bases at V and 0 bases at J, with 11 bases between. CDR3 size: 16 residues. This CDR3 is CASSPVVDSGANVLTF. The CDR3 DNA reads as TGCGCCAGCAGCCCCGTCGTCGACTCTGGGGCCAACGTCCTGACTTTC.